These T cell receptor beta chains were read from a single sample in a study of T cells in Graves' hyperthyroidism and ophthalmopathy. TCRdb redid the calling of the multiplex PCR reads with MiXCR, one entry per CDR3 protein. The sample holds about 840,000 distinct CDR3 sequences, 38% seen once. Sequenced: blood. Source of these receptors: a man younger than 35 with Graves' hyperthyroidism. Each CDR3 is given with its conserved first and last residue. D genes are given only for firm matches. Clone size is shown for a subset of rows, as once, few, many or a class of expanded clone.

j_call	v_call	clone_size	d_call	cdr3_aa	cdr3_nt
TRBJ2-7	TRBV7-9	-	-	CASSLWKGLASYEQYF	TGTGCCAGCAGCCTCTGGAAGGGGCTAGCCTCCTACGAGCAGTACTTC
TRBJ1-3	TRBV25-1	-	-	CASSSPKGAGNTIYF	TGTGCCAGCAGTTCTCCGAAGGGAGCCGGAAACACCATATATTTT
TRBJ2-3	TRBV29-1	-	-	CSVARGRTDTQYF	TGCAGCGTTGCCCGGGGGCGCACAGATACGCAGTATTTT
TRBJ2-7	TRBV5-4	-	TRBD2	CASSGGLDSYEQYF	TGTGCCAGCAGCGGGGGACTAGACTCGTACGAGCAGTACTTC
TRBJ2-2	TRBV29-1	-	-	CSVAITNTGELFF	TGCAGCGTTGCGATAACGAACACCGGGGAGCTGTTTTTT
TRBJ1-1	TRBV20-1	many	-	CSATPRETEAFF	TGCAGTGCTACCCCGAGGGAGACTGAAGCTTTCTTT
TRBJ2-5	TRBV29-1	-	-	CSLGYEGTQYF	TGCAGCTTAGGGTACGAGGGGACCCAGTACTTC
TRBJ2-7	TRBV5-1	few	-	CASSLVERGEQYF	TGCGCCAGCAGCTTGGTGGAGCGAGGAGAGCAGTACTTC
TRBJ1-1	TRBV12-3/TRBV12-4	many	-	CASSLRDTEAFF	TGTGCCAGCAGTTTGAGGGACACTGAAGCTTTCTTT
TRBJ1-2	TRBV2	-	TRBD1	CASRTGGIGYTF	TGTGCCAGCAGAACAGGGGGAATTGGCTACACCTTC
TRBJ2-5	TRBV2	-	TRBD1	CASSGQGGGTQYF	TGTGCCAGCAGCGGACAGGGCGGAGGGACCCAGTACTTC
TRBJ2-5	TRBV3-1	-	-	CASSPLVGDETQYF	TGTGCCAGCAGCCCCTTAGTGGGAGATGAGACCCAGTACTTC
TRBJ1-4	TRBV15	-	-	CATSRGRGREKLFF	TGTGCCACCAGCAGAGGCCGGGGGCGCGAAAAACTGTTTTTT
TRBJ1-2	TRBV6-1	-	-	CASSEAQTDLGYTF	TGTGCCAGCAGTGAAGCGCAAACAGACCTTGGCTACACCTTC
TRBJ2-2	TRBV3-1	-	-	CASSLGQNGELFF	TGTGCCAGCAGCCTGGGCCAAAACGGGGAGCTGTTTTTT
TRBJ1-2	TRBV12-3/TRBV12-4	many	-	CASKAGGEYGYTF	TGTGCCAGCAAAGCCGGAGGGGAATATGGCTACACCTTC
TRBJ1-2	TRBV12-3/TRBV12-4	-	-	CASRPGVHGYTF	TGTGCCAGCAGACCAGGAGTTCATGGCTACACCTTC
TRBJ2-7	TRBV12-3/TRBV12-4	-	-	CASGLRVSGSYEQYF	TGTGCCAGCGGTCTCCGCGTGAGCGGTTCCTACGAGCAGTACTTC
TRBJ2-7	TRBV5-8	few	-	CASSLTGMDEQYF	TGTGCCAGCAGCTTGACAGGGATGGACGAGCAGTACTTC
TRBJ2-7	TRBV7-2	-	-	CASSLGGRGHEQYF	TGTGCCAGCAGCTTAGGGGGGCGCGGACACGAGCAGTACTTC
TRBJ2-5	TRBV11-2	few	TRBD2	CASSLFGTSGETQYF	TGTGCCAGCAGCTTATTCGGGACTAGCGGAGAGACCCAGTACTTC
TRBJ1-5	TRBV10-2	many	-	CASSEGTSLALNQPQHF	TGCGCCAGCAGTGAAGGCACATCGCTAGCACTAAATCAGCCCCAGCATTTT
TRBJ2-7	TRBV4-1	-	-	CASSPLGTHEQYF	TGCGCCAGCAGCCCGTTAGGGACCCACGAGCAGTACTTC